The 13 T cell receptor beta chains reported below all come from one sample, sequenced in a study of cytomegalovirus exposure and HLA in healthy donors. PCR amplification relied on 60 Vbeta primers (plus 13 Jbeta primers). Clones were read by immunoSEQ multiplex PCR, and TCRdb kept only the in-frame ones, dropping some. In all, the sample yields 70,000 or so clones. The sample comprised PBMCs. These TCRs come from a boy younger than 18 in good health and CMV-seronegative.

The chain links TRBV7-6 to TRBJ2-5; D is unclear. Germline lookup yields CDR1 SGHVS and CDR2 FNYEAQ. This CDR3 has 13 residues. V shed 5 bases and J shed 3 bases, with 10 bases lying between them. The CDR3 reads CASSPREEETQYF. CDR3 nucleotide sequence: TGTGCCAGCAGCCCCCGCGAGGAAGAGACCCAGTACTTC.

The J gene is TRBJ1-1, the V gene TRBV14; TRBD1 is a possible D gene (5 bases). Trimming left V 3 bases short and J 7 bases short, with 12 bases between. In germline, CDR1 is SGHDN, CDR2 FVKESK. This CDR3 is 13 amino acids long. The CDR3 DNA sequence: TGTGCCAGCAGCCACGTAGGGGTCCTTGAAGCTTTCTTT. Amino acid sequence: CASSHVGVLEAFF.

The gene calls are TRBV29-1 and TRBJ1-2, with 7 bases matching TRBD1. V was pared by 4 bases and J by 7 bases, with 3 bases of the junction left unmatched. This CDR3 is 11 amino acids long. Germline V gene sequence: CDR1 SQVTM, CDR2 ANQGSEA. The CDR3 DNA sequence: TGCAGCGTTGTTGCAGGGGGTGGCTACACCTTC. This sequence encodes CSVVAGGGYTF.

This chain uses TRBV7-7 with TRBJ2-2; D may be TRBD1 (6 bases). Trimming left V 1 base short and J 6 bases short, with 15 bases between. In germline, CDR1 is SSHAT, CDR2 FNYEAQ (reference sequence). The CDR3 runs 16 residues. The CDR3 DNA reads TGTGCCAGCAGCTTAGAAGGGGGTTATAGTGCCGGGGAGCTGTTTTTT. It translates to CASSLEGGYSAGELFF.

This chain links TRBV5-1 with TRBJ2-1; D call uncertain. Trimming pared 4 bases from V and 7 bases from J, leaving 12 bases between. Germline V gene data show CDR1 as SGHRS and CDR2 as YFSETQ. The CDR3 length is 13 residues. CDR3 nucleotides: TGCGCCAGCAGCCCGACTTGGGTAAATGAGCAGTTCTTC. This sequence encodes CASSPTWVNEQFF.

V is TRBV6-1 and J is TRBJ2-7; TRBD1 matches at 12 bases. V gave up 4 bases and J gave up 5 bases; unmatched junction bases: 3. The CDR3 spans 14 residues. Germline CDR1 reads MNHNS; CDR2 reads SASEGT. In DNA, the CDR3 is TGTGCCAGCAGTGGGGGACAGGGGGCAGACGAGCAGTACTTC. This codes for CASSGGQGADEQYF.

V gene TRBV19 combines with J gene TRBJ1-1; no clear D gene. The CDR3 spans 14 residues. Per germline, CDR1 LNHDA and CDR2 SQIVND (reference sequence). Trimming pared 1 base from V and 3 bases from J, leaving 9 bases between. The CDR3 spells CASSIGRGYTEAFF. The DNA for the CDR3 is TGTGCCAGTAGTATAGGGAGAGGGTACACTGAAGCTTTCTTT.

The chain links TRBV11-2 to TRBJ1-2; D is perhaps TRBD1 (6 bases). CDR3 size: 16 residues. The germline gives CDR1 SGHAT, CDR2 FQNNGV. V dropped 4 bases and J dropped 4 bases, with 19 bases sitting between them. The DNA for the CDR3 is TGTGCCAGCAGCTCGCTGACAGGACCAAGGGGCTATGGCTACACCTTC. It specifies CASSSLTGPRGYGYTF.

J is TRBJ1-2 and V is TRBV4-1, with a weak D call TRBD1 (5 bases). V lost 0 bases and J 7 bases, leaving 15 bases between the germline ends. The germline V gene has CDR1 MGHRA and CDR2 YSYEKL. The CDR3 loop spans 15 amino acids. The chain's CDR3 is CASSQEEGLMGGYTF. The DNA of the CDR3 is TGCGCCAGCAGCCAAGAGGAGGGGCTAATGGGTGGCTACACCTTC.

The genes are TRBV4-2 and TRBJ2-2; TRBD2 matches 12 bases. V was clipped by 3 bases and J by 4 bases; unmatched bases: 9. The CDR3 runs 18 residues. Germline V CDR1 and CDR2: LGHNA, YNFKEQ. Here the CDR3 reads CASSHATSGREGTGELFF. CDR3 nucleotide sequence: TGTGCCAGCAGCCACGCGACTAGCGGGAGAGAGGGCACCGGGGAGCTGTTTTTT.

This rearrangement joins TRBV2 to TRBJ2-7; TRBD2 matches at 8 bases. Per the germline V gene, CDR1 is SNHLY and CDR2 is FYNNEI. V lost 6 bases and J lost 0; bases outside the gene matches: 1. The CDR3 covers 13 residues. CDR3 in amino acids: CASRLAASYEQYF. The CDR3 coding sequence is TGTGCCAGCAGACTAGCGGCCTCCTACGAGCAGTACTTC.

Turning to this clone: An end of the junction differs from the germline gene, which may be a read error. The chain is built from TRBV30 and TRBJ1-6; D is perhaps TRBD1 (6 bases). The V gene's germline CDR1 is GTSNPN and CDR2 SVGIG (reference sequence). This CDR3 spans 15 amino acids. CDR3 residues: CAGSADRIGNSPLHF. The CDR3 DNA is TGTGCCGGGAGCGCCGACAGGATAGGTAATTCACCCCTCCACTTT.

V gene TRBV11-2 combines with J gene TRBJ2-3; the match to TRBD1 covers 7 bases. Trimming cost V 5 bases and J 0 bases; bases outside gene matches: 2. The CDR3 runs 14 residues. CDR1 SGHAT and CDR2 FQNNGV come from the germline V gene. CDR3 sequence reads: CASSPQGSTDTQYF. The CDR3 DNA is TGTGCCAGCAGCCCACAGGGGAGCACAGATACGCAGTATTTT.